These T cell receptor beta chains were read from a single sample in a study of shared clonotypes between healthy human individuals. Assay: immunoSEQ multiplex PCR; the TCRdb copy retains only in-frame clones and omits some. This table holds roughly 1,000,000 clones, around three quarters found once. The specimen sequenced was memory CD4+ T cells from PBMCs. The receptors shown here come from a man between 18 and 35 years old in good health. Some clones in this sample may be carry-over from other donors' samples. Both conserved end residues are part of each CDR3. A D gene is named only where the DNA matches it firmly. The size of a clone is reported for some rows only, either as once, few or many, or as a class for expanded clones.

abundance: many; j_gene: TRBJ2-1; d_gene: -; v_gene: TRBV18; CDR3aa: CASSREVVDEQFF; CDR3nt: TGTGCCAGCTCACGAGAGGTGGTTGATGAGCAGTTCTTC
abundance: -; j_gene: TRBJ2-3; d_gene: -; v_gene: TRBV18; CDR3aa: CASSHTRDTQYF; CDR3nt: TGTGCCAGCTCTCACACTAGGGATACGCAGTATTTT
abundance: -; j_gene: TRBJ2-7; d_gene: TRBD2; v_gene: TRBV27; CDR3aa: CASSLSGGTYEQYF; CDR3nt: TGTGCCAGCAGTCTTAGCGGGGGGACCTACGAGCAGTACTTC
abundance: medium-sized; j_gene: TRBJ1-2; d_gene: TRBD1; v_gene: TRBV6-1; CDR3aa: CASDINGQGPRGYTF; CDR3nt: TGTGCCAGTGACATTAATGGACAGGGGCCAAGGGGCTACACCTTC
abundance: few; j_gene: TRBJ2-7; d_gene: -; v_gene: TRBV5-6; CDR3aa: CASSLYSYEQYF; CDR3nt: TGTGCCAGCAGCTTGTACAGCTACGAGCAGTACTTC
abundance: -; j_gene: TRBJ1-1; d_gene: TRBD1; v_gene: TRBV5-4; CDR3aa: CASSLGQRNTEAFF; CDR3nt: TGTGCCAGCAGCCTGGGACAGAGGAACACTGAAGCTTTCTTT
abundance: -; j_gene: TRBJ1-1; d_gene: -; v_gene: TRBV29-1; CDR3aa: CSVAWGRTEAFF; CDR3nt: TGCAGCGTTGCCTGGGGACGCACTGAAGCTTTCTTT
abundance: -; j_gene: TRBJ2-7; d_gene: -; v_gene: TRBV7-2; CDR3aa: CASSPGRGRNYEQYF; CDR3nt: TGTGCCAGCAGCCCAGGTCGGGGGCGAAACTACGAGCAGTACTTC
abundance: few; j_gene: TRBJ1-1; d_gene: -; v_gene: TRBV4-2; CDR3aa: CASSQDYSNTEAFF; CDR3nt: TGTGCCAGCAGCCAAGATTATTCGAACACTGAAGCTTTCTTT
abundance: few; j_gene: TRBJ1-2; d_gene: -; v_gene: TRBV28; CDR3aa: CASSPQRFYGYTF; CDR3nt: TGTGCCAGCAGTCCACAGCGATTCTATGGCTACACCTTC
abundance: -; j_gene: TRBJ1-2; d_gene: -; v_gene: TRBV6-1; CDR3aa: CASSEASGYGYTF; CDR3nt: TGTGCCAGCAGTGAAGCGTCCGGATATGGCTACACCTTC
abundance: -; j_gene: TRBJ1-2; d_gene: TRBD1; v_gene: TRBV28; CDR3aa: CASTSLGWQGALGYGYTF; CDR3nt: TGTGCCAGCACCTCACTTGGGTGGCAGGGGGCGCTCGGATATGGCTACACCTTC
abundance: -; j_gene: TRBJ2-7; d_gene: -; v_gene: TRBV5-6; CDR3aa: CASSQDSAREQYF; CDR3nt: TGTGCCAGCAGCCAGGACAGTGCGCGGGAGCAGTACTTC
abundance: -; j_gene: TRBJ1-2; d_gene: TRBD1; v_gene: TRBV6-6; CDR3aa: CASSGTGGTVGGYTF; CDR3nt: TGTGCCAGCAGTGGGACAGGGGGGACCGTGGGTGGCTACACCTTC
abundance: few; j_gene: TRBJ1-4; d_gene: TRBD1; v_gene: TRBV30; CDR3aa: CAWSVGRTGLWEKLFF; CDR3nt: TGTGCCTGGAGTGTAGGGAGGACAGGGCTTTGGGAAAAACTGTTTTTT
abundance: -; j_gene: TRBJ2-2; d_gene: -; v_gene: TRBV27; CDR3aa: CASSSRGRWTGELFF; CDR3nt: TGTGCCAGCAGTTCCCGGGGGCGCTGGACCGGGGAGCTGTTTTTT
abundance: -; j_gene: TRBJ2-2; d_gene: -; v_gene: TRBV5-1; CDR3aa: CASSLAQNTGELFF; CDR3nt: TGCGCCAGCAGCTTGGCTCAGAACACCGGGGAGCTGTTTTTT
abundance: -; j_gene: TRBJ2-1; d_gene: -; v_gene: TRBV5-1; CDR3aa: CASSLNGNEQFF; CDR3nt: TGCGCCAGCAGCTTGAATGGGAATGAGCAGTTCTTC
abundance: -; j_gene: TRBJ1-2; d_gene: -; v_gene: TRBV7-8; CDR3aa: CASSSPLGSYGYTF; CDR3nt: TGTGCCAGCAGCTCTCCCCTGGGCAGCTATGGCTACACCTTC
abundance: once; j_gene: TRBJ2-7; d_gene: -; v_gene: TRBV7-9; CDR3aa: CASSLASGSTSYEQYF; CDR3nt: TGTGCCAGCAGCTTAGCCAGTGGGTCCACCTCCTACGAGCAGTACTTC
abundance: -; j_gene: TRBJ2-1; d_gene: -; v_gene: TRBV4-1; CDR3aa: CASSQPGRLYEQFF; CDR3nt: TGCGCCAGCAGCCAACCCGGACGTCTCTATGAGCAGTTCTTC
abundance: -; j_gene: TRBJ2-3; d_gene: TRBD1; v_gene: TRBV7-9; CDR3aa: CASSIAGTGRTDTQYF; CDR3nt: TGTGCCAGCAGCATCGCCGGGACAGGCCGCACAGATACGCAGTATTTT
abundance: -; j_gene: TRBJ2-7; d_gene: -; v_gene: TRBV2; CDR3aa: CASSAANYEQYF; CDR3nt: TGTGCCAGCAGTGCAGCCAACTACGAGCAGTACTTC
abundance: once; j_gene: TRBJ1-1; d_gene: -; v_gene: TRBV27; CDR3aa: CASRGWATEAFF; CDR3nt: TGTGCCAGCAGGGGGTGGGCCACTGAAGCTTTCTTT
abundance: -; j_gene: TRBJ2-5; d_gene: TRBD2; v_gene: TRBV5-1; CDR3aa: CASSGGLEETQYF; CDR3nt: TGCGCCAGCAGCGGGGGACTAGAAGAGACCCAGTACTTC
abundance: -; j_gene: TRBJ1-5; d_gene: -; v_gene: TRBV7-2; CDR3aa: CASSLGRDRNQPQHF; CDR3nt: TGTGCCAGCAGCTTAGGGAGGGATCGAAATCAGCCCCAGCATTTT
abundance: -; j_gene: TRBJ2-1; d_gene: TRBD2; v_gene: TRBV28; CDR3aa: CASSFSGTSRHEQFF; CDR3nt: TGTGCCAGCAGTTTTTCTGGGACTAGCCGCCATGAGCAGTTCTTC
abundance: -; j_gene: TRBJ2-1; d_gene: -; v_gene: TRBV7-2; CDR3aa: CASGYGGAYNEQFF; CDR3nt: TGTGCCAGTGGATATGGGGGCGCCTACAATGAGCAGTTCTTC
abundance: -; j_gene: TRBJ1-3; d_gene: -; v_gene: TRBV7-2; CDR3aa: CASSKGGSGNTIYF; CDR3nt: TGTGCCAGCAGTAAAGGGGGTTCTGGAAACACCATATATTTT
abundance: -; j_gene: TRBJ1-2; d_gene: -; v_gene: TRBV5-1; CDR3aa: CASSLVVGVGNGYTF; CDR3nt: TGCGCCAGCAGCTTAGTTGTAGGGGTCGGAAATGGCTACACCTTC
abundance: -; j_gene: TRBJ1-2; d_gene: -; v_gene: TRBV6-5; CDR3aa: CASSGTYSNYGYTF; CDR3nt: TGTGCCAGCAGCGGGACTTATTCTAACTATGGCTACACCTTC
abundance: -; j_gene: TRBJ2-5; d_gene: -; v_gene: TRBV4-2; CDR3aa: CASSNSRDQETQYF; CDR3nt: TGTGCCAGCAGCAACTCTAGAGACCAAGAGACCCAGTACTTC
abundance: -; j_gene: TRBJ2-3; d_gene: TRBD1; v_gene: TRBV6-4; CDR3aa: CASSSGTGGADTQYF; CDR3nt: TGTGCCAGCAGTTCCGGGACAGGGGGCGCAGATACGCAGTATTTT
abundance: -; j_gene: TRBJ2-7; d_gene: TRBD1; v_gene: TRBV2; CDR3aa: CASSSTGTGGGEQYF; CDR3nt: TGTGCCAGCAGCAGCACCGGGACAGGGGGCGGCGAGCAGTACTTC
abundance: -; j_gene: TRBJ2-5; d_gene: -; v_gene: TRBV19; CDR3aa: CASRTQGFPQETQYF; CDR3nt: TGTGCCAGTAGGACTCAGGGATTCCCACAAGAGACCCAGTACTTC
abundance: -; j_gene: TRBJ2-7; d_gene: TRBD1; v_gene: TRBV2; CDR3aa: CASSGGTGKSYEQYF; CDR3nt: TGTGCCAGCAGTGGGGGGACAGGCAAGTCCTACGAGCAGTACTTC
abundance: -; j_gene: TRBJ2-7; d_gene: TRBD1; v_gene: TRBV18; CDR3aa: CASSPLQGNSYEQYF; CDR3nt: TGTGCCAGCTCACCCCTACAGGGGAACTCCTACGAGCAGTACTTC
abundance: -; j_gene: TRBJ1-1; d_gene: TRBD1; v_gene: TRBV29-1; CDR3aa: CSVTGQMNTEAFF; CDR3nt: TGCAGCGTGACGGGACAGATGAACACTGAAGCTTTCTTT
abundance: -; j_gene: TRBJ2-1; d_gene: TRBD2; v_gene: TRBV2; CDR3aa: CASSAPGLAYNEQFF; CDR3nt: TGTGCCAGCAGTGCACCGGGACTAGCCTACAATGAGCAGTTCTTC
abundance: -; j_gene: TRBJ1-2; d_gene: -; v_gene: TRBV7-2; CDR3aa: CASSLGVAGGYTF; CDR3nt: TGTGCCAGCAGCTTAGGTGTCGCGGGCGGCTACACCTTC
abundance: -; j_gene: TRBJ1-2; d_gene: TRBD1; v_gene: TRBV5-6; CDR3aa: CASSLQGAGYGYTF; CDR3nt: TGTGCCAGCAGCTTGCAGGGGGCTGGCTATGGCTACACCTTC
abundance: -; j_gene: TRBJ2-3; d_gene: TRBD1; v_gene: TRBV5-1; CDR3aa: CASSSQGDTDTQYF; CDR3nt: TGCGCCAGCAGCTCGCAGGGGGACACAGATACGCAGTATTTT
abundance: -; j_gene: TRBJ1-4; d_gene: -; v_gene: TRBV4-3; CDR3aa: CASSQVLASNEKLFF; CDR3nt: TGCGCCAGCAGCCAAGTTCTTGCTAGTAATGAAAAACTGTTTTTT
abundance: -; j_gene: TRBJ2-2; d_gene: -; v_gene: TRBV28; CDR3aa: CASSLNTGELFF; CDR3nt: TGTGCCAGCAGTTTAAACACCGGGGAGCTGTTTTTT
abundance: -; j_gene: TRBJ1-1; d_gene: -; v_gene: TRBV28; CDR3aa: CASKFSVAWGQAFF; CDR3nt: TGTGCCAGCAAGTTTAGTGTGGCATGGGGGCAGGCTTTCTTT
abundance: -; j_gene: TRBJ2-1; d_gene: -; v_gene: TRBV11-2; CDR3aa: CASSLFYNEQFF; CDR3nt: TGTGCCAGCAGCCTATTCTACAATGAGCAGTTCTTC
abundance: -; j_gene: TRBJ1-2; d_gene: -; v_gene: TRBV29-1; CDR3aa: CSGRGGWTSGYTF; CDR3nt: TGCAGCGGCCGGGGGGGCTGGACGAGCGGCTACACCTTC
abundance: -; j_gene: TRBJ2-2; d_gene: -; v_gene: TRBV10-3; CDR3aa: CAIRETGNTGELFF; CDR3nt: TGTGCCATCAGGGAGACAGGAAACACCGGGGAGCTGTTTTTT
abundance: -; j_gene: TRBJ1-3; d_gene: TRBD1; v_gene: TRBV28; CDR3aa: CASGTGGASGNTIYF; CDR3nt: TGTGCCAGCGGAACAGGGGGCGCGTCTGGAAACACCATATATTTT
abundance: -; j_gene: TRBJ2-1; d_gene: -; v_gene: TRBV10-3; CDR3aa: CAISESVAASNEQFF; CDR3nt: TGTGCCATCAGTGAGTCAGTAGCTGCTTCCAATGAGCAGTTCTTC